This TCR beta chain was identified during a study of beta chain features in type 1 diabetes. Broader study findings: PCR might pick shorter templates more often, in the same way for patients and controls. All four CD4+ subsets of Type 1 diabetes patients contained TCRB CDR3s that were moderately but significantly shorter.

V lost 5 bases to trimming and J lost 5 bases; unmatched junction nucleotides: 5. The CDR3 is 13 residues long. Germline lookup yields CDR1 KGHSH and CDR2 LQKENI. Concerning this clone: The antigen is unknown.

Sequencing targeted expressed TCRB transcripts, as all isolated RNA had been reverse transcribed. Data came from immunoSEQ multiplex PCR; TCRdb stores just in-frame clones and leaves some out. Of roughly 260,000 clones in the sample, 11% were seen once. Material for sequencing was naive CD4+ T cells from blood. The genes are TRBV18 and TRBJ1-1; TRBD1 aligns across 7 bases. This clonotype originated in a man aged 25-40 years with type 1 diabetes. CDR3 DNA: TGTGCCAGCTCATCCTACAGGGGAACTGAAGCTTTCTTT. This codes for CASSSYRGTEAFF.